Listed here are 26 T cell receptor beta chains from one sample, sequenced in a study of T cell repertoires in cytomegalovirus infection (dated by TCRdb to about 2019). Sequencing was carried out with an Illumina HiSeq 1500. Clones were called with MiXCR by TCRdb after fastp trimmed the public reads at Q25, and only in-frame beta chains were retained. When rows share a CDR3 protein, they turn into one entry using the most common DNA and genes. Within this sample are 630,000 or so distinct CDR3 sequences, with less than 25% of them counted one time only. Approximately 8.2% of the sample comes from the top ten. Sample: CD8+ T cells from PBMCs. The receptors were sampled from a human donor in good health (CMV status not recorded). Some clones in this sample may be carry-over from other donors' samples.

This chain connects TRBV24-1 to TRBJ2-1, with D perhaps assigned TRBD1 or TRBD2 (5 bases each). V was pared by 4 bases and J by 10 bases, with 7 bases between. CDR1 is KGHDR and CDR2 is SFDVKD in the germline V gene. This CDR3 is 11 amino acids long. CDR3 residues: CATSEGPEQFF. CDR3 DNA sequence: TGTGCCACCAGTGAGGGACCGGAGCAGTTCTTC.

V and J are TRBV5-5 and TRBJ1-1; D unclear. CDR1 SGHKS and CDR2 YYEKEE come from the germline V gene (reference sequence). The V and J ends lost 1 base and 4 bases respectively, with 17 bases between them. The CDR3 extends over 16 amino acids. DNA for the CDR3: TGTGCCAGCAGCTTGAGCCCAGCCACCTGGGCCACTGAAGCTTTCTTT. It yields the protein CASSLSPATWATEAFF. Full variable domain (remainder filled in from reference TRBV5-5 and TRBJ1-1): DAGVTQSPTHLIKTRGQQVTLRCSPISGHKSVSWYQQVLGQGPQFIFQYYEKEERGRGNFPDRFSARQFPNYSSELNVNALLLGDSALYLCASSLSPATWATEAFFGQGTRLTVV.

V usage is TRBV28 and J usage is TRBJ2-3; 10 bases fit TRBD2. V shed 1 base, J shed 0 bases, and the junction held 4 bases outside the gene matches. Germline CDR1 reads MDHEN; CDR2 reads SYDVKM. The CDR3 is 17 amino acids. The CDR3 region is CASSLLVLAGSTDTQYF. DNA for the CDR3: TGTGCCAGCAGTTTATTGGTACTAGCGGGGAGCACAGATACGCAGTATTTT.

This clonotype was seen repeatedly, ten times or more. The chain recombines TRBV7-9 with TRBJ2-7; D uncertain. Germline V gene sequence: CDR1 SEHNR, CDR2 FQNEAQ (reference sequence). With 4 bases removed from V and 5 bases from J, the gap between germline ends came to 9 bases. The CDR3 totals 12 residues. The CDR3 nucleotides are TGTGCCAGCAGCTCCGTTAAGGACGAGCAGTACTTC. Its translation: CASSSVKDEQYF.

This clonotype was seen only a few times. V and J are TRBV28 and TRBJ1-5; 8 bases are shared with TRBD1. J gave up 0 bases and V 7 bases, and 5 bases lay outside the gene matches. This CDR3 region has 15 residues. From germline, CDR1 is MDHEN and CDR2 SYDVKM. In nucleotides, the CDR3 is TGTGCCAGCACCCGGGACAGGCATAGCAATCAGCCCCAGCATTTT. Residues: CASTRDRHSNQPQHF. Filled out from reference TRBV28 and TRBJ1-5, the complete variable domain reads DVKVTQSSRYLVKRTGEKVFLECVQDMDHENMFWYRQDPGLGLRLIYFSYDVKMKEKGDIPEGYSVSREKKERFSLILESASTNQTSMYLCASTRDRHSNQPQHFGDGTRLSIL.

Only a few counts were recorded for this clonotype. This chain uses TRBV7-6 with TRBJ2-2, with a tentative D call TRBD1 (5 bases). This CDR3 is built from 15 residues. The V and J ends lost 5 bases and 2 bases respectively, with 12 bases between them. In germline, CDR1 is SGHVS, CDR2 FNYEAQ. The CDR3 DNA reads as TGTGCCAGCAGCCCCGACAGTCCCAACACCGGGGAGCTGTTTTTT. This gives the protein CASSPDSPNTGELFF.

This clonotype occurred a few times. The V call is TRBV2, the J call TRBJ2-2, with D unclear. CDR1 and CDR2 from the germline V gene are SNHLY and FYNNEI. The V end was cut by 2 bases, the J end by 0 bases, with 7 bases between. This CDR3 is built from 15 residues. CDR3: CASSEYPTNTGELFF. The CDR3 region has the DNA TGTGCCAGCAGTGAATACCCGACGAACACCGGGGAGCTGTTTTTT.

There are a few counts of this clonotype. The chain employs TRBV7-6 and TRBJ2-1; 9 bases agree with TRBD2. The CDR3 loop spans 14 amino acids. The V segment lost 8 bases and the J segment 10 bases; nucleotides outside the gene matches: 12. Germline V gives CDR1 SGHVS, CDR2 FNYEAQ. CDR3 loop: CASVGAGGPGEQFF. CDR3 in DNA: TGTGCCAGCGTTGGTGCGGGGGGGCCAGGCGAGCAGTTCTTC.

This clonotype occurred a few times. V and J are TRBV4-3 and TRBJ1-1, with D hard to call. Deletions cut 2 bases from V and 5 bases from J, with 9 bases between. CDR1 and CDR2 (germline): LGHNA, YSLEER. This CDR3 spans 13 amino acids. The CDR3, as DNA: TGCGCCAGCAGCCAACCCCTGTGGACTGAAGCTTTCTTT. Translation gives CASSQPLWTEAFF.

This clonotype was seen a handful of times. This chain connects TRBV29-1 to TRBJ2-1, with D perhaps TRBD1 (6 bases). The V end was cut by 4 bases, the J end by 2 bases, with 12 bases between. The CDR3 is 14 residues long. Germline V gene data show CDR1 as SQVTM and CDR2 as ANQGSEA. As DNA, the CDR3 is TGCAGCGTTGCACAGGGTGTGCCCTACAATGAGCAGTTCTTC. It translates to CSVAQGVPYNEQFF.

This clonotype was seen once. This chain uses TRBV29-1 with TRBJ2-1, with D unclear. The CDR3 has 14 residues. Germline CDR1 is SQVTM and CDR2 is ANQGSEA. The V and J ends lost 1 base and 0 bases respectively, with 7 bases between them. As DNA, the CDR3 is TGCAGCGTTGAAGGTCAGAGCTCCTACAATGAGCAGTTCTTC. It specifies CSVEGQSSYNEQFF.

J is TRBJ1-1 and V is TRBV4-3, with D uncertain. The CDR3 runs 14 residues. CDR1 is LGHNA and CDR2 is YSLEER in the germline V gene. Trimming cost V 3 bases and J 0 bases, with 8 bases left between them. Here the CDR3 reads CASSQRWMNTEAFF. CDR3 in DNA: TGCGCCAGCAGCCAGAGGTGGATGAACACTGAAGCTTTCTTT.

The chain combines TRBV7-4 with TRBJ2-1, with 7 bases that match TRBD1. V was pared by 1 base and J by 13 bases, with 1 base of the junction left unmatched. The CDR3 runs 11 residues. In germline, CDR1 is SGHVT, CDR2 SQSDAQ. CDR3 DNA: TGTGCCAGCAGCTTAGGGGACAGACAGTTCTTC. This codes for CASSLGDRQFF.

This clonotype was seen ten or more times. The V and J genes are TRBV7-6 and TRBJ1-1; unclear D gene. The germline gives CDR1 SGHVS, CDR2 FNYEAQ. CDR3 length: 12 residues. Trimming took 5 bases from V and 2 from J, leaving 6 bases between them. The CDR3 reads CASSDPNTEAFF. As DNA, the CDR3 is TGTGCCAGCAGCGACCCCAACACTGAAGCTTTCTTT.

This rearrangement joins TRBV6-2 or TRBV6-3 to TRBJ2-1; D assignment may be TRBD1 or TRBD2 (5 bases each). CDR3 length: 15 residues. Trimming took off 2 bases at V and 4 bases at J, with 12 bases between the two ends. CDR1 and CDR2 (germline): MNHEY, SVGEGT. The CDR3 bases are TGTGCCAGCAGTTACGGGGGTGTCCCTTACAATGAGCAGTTCTTC. Amino acids: CASSYGGVPYNEQFF.

The V and J genes are TRBV14 and TRBJ2-3; the D is unclear. Trimming took off 4 bases at V and 0 bases at J, with 11 bases between the two ends. CDR3 size: 15 residues. CDR1 is SGHDN and CDR2 is FVKESK in the germline V gene. The CDR3 protein is CASSLNRRSTDTQYF. Written as DNA, the CDR3 is TGTGCCAGCAGCCTTAATCGCAGAAGCACAGATACGCAGTATTTT.

The chain couples TRBV27 to TRBJ1-1; the D is unclear. Deletions cut 5 bases from V and 2 bases from J, with 12 bases between. The CDR3 contains 14 residues. Germline loops: CDR1 MNHEY, CDR2 SMNVEV (reference sequence). CDR3 DNA: TGTGCCAGCAGTACCCCGCGAAGTAACACTGAAGCTTTCTTT. Translating it yields CASSTPRSNTEAFF.

J is TRBJ2-2 and V is TRBV20-1; a weak D match, TRBD2 (5 bases). There are 15 residues in the CDR3. Germline loops: CDR1 DFQATT, CDR2 SNEGSKA (reference sequence). V gave up 0 bases and J gave up 1 base, with 9 bases separating them. In nucleotides, the CDR3 is TGCAGTGCTAGAGATCTCGGGAAGAACACCGGGGAGCTGTTTTTT. Its protein product is CSARDLGKNTGELFF.

This chain connects TRBV10-3 to TRBJ2-3; D gene unclear. Trimming left V 6 bases short and J 0 bases short, with 4 bases between. CDR1 is ENHRY, CDR2 SYGVKD, per germline. The CDR3 spans 12 residues. CDR3 in DNA: TGTGCCATCAGGCCGAGCACAGATACGCAGTATTTT. Translated: CAIRPSTDTQYF.

This rearrangement joins TRBV7-9 to TRBJ2-1; TRBD2 is a possible D gene (5 bases). The germline V gene has CDR1 SEHNR and CDR2 FQNEAQ (reference sequence). Deletions cut 5 bases from V and 8 bases from J, with 19 bases between. The CDR3 extends over 15 amino acids. CDR3 bases: TGTGCCAGCAGCGGCGGTCGAGGGCGGTCGGATGAGCAGTTCTTC. Its translation is CASSGGRGRSDEQFF.

In this sample, this clonotype turned up many times. V gene TRBV11-2 combines with J gene TRBJ2-5; D is undetermined. Trimming shortened V by 1 base and J by 3 bases, and 9 bases separated the two germline ends. The CDR3 length is 14 residues. Germline CDR1 and CDR2: SGHAT and FQNNGV. The CDR3: CASSLVVREETQYF. CDR3 nucleotide sequence: TGTGCCAGCAGCTTAGTTGTCCGGGAAGAGACCCAGTACTTC.

This clonotype was counted at least ten times. V usage is TRBV7-6 and J usage is TRBJ2-3; D remains unclear. CDR3 length equals 16 residues. V lost 5 bases, J lost 0 bases, and 15 bases lay in between. Germline loops: CDR1 SGHVS, CDR2 FNYEAQ. The CDR3: CASSLENSFSTDTQYF. CDR3 in DNA: TGTGCCAGCAGCCTTGAAAACAGTTTTAGCACAGATACGCAGTATTTT.

For this clonotype: The junction shows a germline mismatch at one end, possibly a read error. The rearrangement links TRBV5-1 to TRBJ2-3; no clear D. This CDR3 comprises 15 residues. Germline-derived CDR1 and CDR2 are SGHRS and YFSETQ. The CDR3 sequence is CANSLEKAGTDTQYF. CDR3 sequence (DNA): TGCGCCAACAGCTTGGAGAAGGCGGGCACAGATACGCAGTATTTT.

This clonotype has at least ten counts. The chain carries TRBV7-2 and TRBJ2-2; TRBD2 aligns across 12 bases. Germline CDR1 reads SGHTA; CDR2 reads FQGNSA. The CDR3 is 21 residues long. Trimming removed 4 bases from V and 5 bases from J; junction bases left unmatched: 20. The CDR3 is CASSYKFAALAGGSGTGELFF. The CDR3 DNA is TGTGCCAGCAGCTACAAATTCGCAGCACTAGCGGGGGGATCTGGGACCGGGGAGCTGTTTTTT.

The chain couples TRBV6-2 or TRBV6-3 to TRBJ2-2, with 9 nucleotides matching TRBD1. V lost 2 bases and J lost 5; bases outside the gene matches: 12. CDR1 and CDR2 (germline): MNHEY, SVGEGT. This CDR3 comprises 18 residues. The CDR3 DNA follows: TGTGCCAGCAGTTACGAAGGGGGGACAGGGCTTGGTACCGGGGAGCTGTTTTTT. Translating it yields CASSYEGGTGLGTGELFF.

This chain links TRBV7-9 with TRBJ2-1, with 8 bases that match TRBD2. Germline CDR1 SEHNR, CDR2 FQNEAQ (reference sequence). After removal of 5 bases from V and 3 bases from J, the junction contained 9 bases not matched to a gene. The CDR3 consists of 16 residues. CDR3 residues: CASSPRGGTNYNEQFF. The CDR3 DNA reads TGTGCCAGCAGCCCCCGGGGGGGGACAAACTACAATGAGCAGTTCTTC. Using reference TRBV7-9 and TRBJ2-1 for the parts outside the CDR3, the full variable domain is DTGVSQNPRHKITKRGQNVTFRCDPISEHNRLYWYRQTLGQGPEFLTYFQNEAQLEKSRLLSDRFSAERPKGSFSTLEIQRTEQGDSAMYLCASSPRGGTNYNEQFFGPGTRLTVL.